The clone carrying this T cell receptor beta chain was observed once. V shed 2 bases and J 3 bases; nucleotides not matched to a gene: 10. Germline CDR1 is SGDLS and CDR2 is YYNGEE. The CDR3 has 17 residues. Generated by immunoSEQ multiplex PCR, the TCRdb table keeps only in-frame clones and is missing some. The repertoire consists of some 120,000 clones, with about four fifths occurring once and the leading ten covering 12%. This sample is drawn from a study of blood T cell repertoires in COVID-19. The wider study: The origin of the acute and convalescent COVID-19 samples was the United States, Italy and Spain. The cDNA or gDNA used as material had been derived from T cells, B-cell-depleted T cells, or PBMCs.

The source material was peripheral blood. The chain is built from TRBV9 and TRBJ1-4, with TRBD1 identical over 7 bases. The clonotype was recovered from a human donor in a cohort sampled during active COVID-19. DNA of the CDR3: TGTGCCAGCAGCGTCCTGGACAGGCCTACCCCTAATGAAAAACTGTTTTTT. Its translation is CASSVLDRPTPNEKLFF.